This TCR beta chain stems from a study of technical replicates of blood from a handful of donors. The CDR3 has 15 residues. Trimming cost V 8 bases and J 0 bases; bases outside gene matches: 7. Per the germline V gene, CDR1 is LGHNA and CDR2 is YNFKEQ. Repertoires were generated with immunoSEQ multiplex PCR, while TCRdb's copy carries only in-frame clones and drops some. The repertoire includes approximately 89,000 clones, roughly 94% of them detected once, and about 0.22% sits in the top ten. This chain connects TRBV4-2 to TRBJ1-2, with 9 bases matching TRBD1. The TCR comes from a human donor in good health. The sequenced sample consisted of T cells isolated from PBMCs. CDR3 DNA sequence: TGTGCCAGCGGACCGGGACAGGGAGCTAACTATGGCTACACCTTC. Translated, it gives CASGPGQGANYGYTF.